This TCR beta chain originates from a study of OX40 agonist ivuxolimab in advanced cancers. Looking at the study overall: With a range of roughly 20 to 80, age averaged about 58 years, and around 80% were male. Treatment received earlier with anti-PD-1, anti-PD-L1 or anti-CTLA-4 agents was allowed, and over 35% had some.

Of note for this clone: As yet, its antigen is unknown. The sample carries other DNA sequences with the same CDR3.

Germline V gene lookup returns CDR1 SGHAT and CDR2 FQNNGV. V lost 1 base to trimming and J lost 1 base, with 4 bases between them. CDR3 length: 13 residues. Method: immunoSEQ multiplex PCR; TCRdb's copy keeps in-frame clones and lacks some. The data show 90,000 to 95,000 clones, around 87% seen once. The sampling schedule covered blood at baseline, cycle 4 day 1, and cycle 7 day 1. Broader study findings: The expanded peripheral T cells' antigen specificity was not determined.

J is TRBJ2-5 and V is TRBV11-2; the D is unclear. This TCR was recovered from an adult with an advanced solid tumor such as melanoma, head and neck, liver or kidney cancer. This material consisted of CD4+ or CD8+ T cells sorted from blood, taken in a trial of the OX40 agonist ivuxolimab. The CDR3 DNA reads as TGTGCCAGCAGCTTAGGGGGCCAAGAGACCCAGTACTTC. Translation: CASSLGGQETQYF.